The sequence of this T cell receptor beta chain was determined in a study of monozygotic twins with inflammatory bowel disease. The draw for each donor consisted of a single 2.5 ml blood sample. Per the germline V gene, CDR1 is LGHNA and CDR2 is YSLEER. The CDR3 length is 14 residues. Eight separate reactions for every sample produced the cDNA. TCRdb re-called the 5' RACE reads and shows each CDR3 protein once, DNA omitted. This specimen shows over 150,000 distinct CDR3 sequences; the ten leading clones hold approximately 2.5%. Points from the study as a whole: Separate T cell subtypes could not be resolved from one another.

A note on this clonotype: What it binds is unknown.

This receptor was identified in a human donor with ulcerative colitis or Crohn's disease, or a healthy co-twin of an affected twin (not recorded which). The chain has TRBV4-3 and TRBJ1-1; TCRdb's D call, TRBD1, is unchecked because there is no DNA. Sample: blood. The CDR3: CASSSLEQGSQAFF.